Here is one T cell receptor (beta chain) with its context. The length of the CDR3 is 17 residues. Germline CDR1 and CDR2: MNHEY and SMNVEV (reference sequence). J lost 2 bases, V lost 5 bases, and 7 bases had no gene match. The entry originates in a study of blood T cell repertoires in COVID-19. On the study more broadly: Collection of acute and convalescent COVID-19 samples took place in the United States, Italy and Spain. T cells, B-cell-depleted T cells, or PBMCs supplied cDNA or gDNA.

Per the original methods: How many nucleated cells were present was estimated from reference gene primer amplification. The assay was immunoSEQ multiplex PCR, and TCRdb's table has in-frame clones only and misses some. Clone size and V and J calls were adopted from that table, with D and trimming inferred from the DNA. The top ten hold about 2% of the sample, which has 120,000 to 150,000 clones, approximately 91% seen once. This sequence originates from a human donor in a cohort sampled during active COVID-19. The sample consisted of peripheral blood. The chain joins TRBV27 to TRBJ2-6, with 9 bases aligning to TRBD2. The CDR3 DNA is TGTGCCAGCAGTAGTGCGGGGGGGAGGGCTGGGGCCAACGTCCTGACTTTC. It codes for CASSSAGGRAGANVLTF.